The 25 T cell receptor beta chains presented below share a single source sample, sequenced in a study of blood T cell repertoires in COVID-19. Profiled with immunoSEQ multiplex PCR; TCRdb holds only in-frame clones, not every one. This sample carries 90,000 to 110,000 clones, roughly 80% of them seen once, and the ten largest clones take less than 20%. The sequenced sample consisted of peripheral blood. Receptors originate from a woman aged 80 or older with acute or convalescent COVID-19.

The V gene is TRBV18, the J gene TRBJ1-2; D is uncertain. CDR1 and CDR2 (germline): KGHSH, LQKENI. V lost 4 bases and J lost 4, with 13 bases in between. There are 14 residues in the CDR3. CDR3 coding DNA: TGTGCCAGCTCACAAGTCCGCGAGGTCTATGGCTACACCTTC. It translates to CASSQVREVYGYTF.

The chain employs TRBV2 and TRBJ2-2; D is uncertain. V lost 8 bases to trimming and J lost 6 bases, with 13 bases between them. The CDR3 is made up of 13 amino acids. Germline V CDR1 and CDR2: SNHLY, FYNNEI. The CDR3, as DNA: TGTGCCAGCCGTCTCTCACTGGCCGGGGAGCTGTTTTTT. Translating it yields CASRLSLAGELFF.

The chain has TRBV6-5 and TRBJ2-2, with 8 bases that match TRBD2. Per germline, CDR1 MNHEY and CDR2 SVGAGI. There are 15 residues in the CDR3. J lost 4 bases, V lost 4 bases, and 5 bases had no gene match. The CDR3 DNA reads TGTGCCAGCAGTTTCCGGACTAGCTCCACCGGGGAGCTGTTTTTT. It translates to CASSFRTSSTGELFF.

The chain links TRBV7-2 to TRBJ2-5; D is perhaps TRBD1 (7 bases). Germline V CDR1 and CDR2: SGHTA, FQGNSA. Trimming cost V 1 base and J 2 bases, with 14 bases left between them. The CDR3 covers 16 residues. The CDR3 coding sequence is TGTGCCAGCAGCTTAGTGGACGCAGGGGGGCAAGAGACCCAGTACTTC. Protein sequence: CASSLVDAGGQETQYF.

This clone was seen more than once but under ten times. The J gene is TRBJ2-2, the V gene TRBV2; maybe TRBD1 (6 bases). V was pared by 5 bases and J by 5 bases, with 15 bases between. This CDR3 is built from 15 residues. Germline assignment: CDR1 SNHLY and CDR2 FYNNEI. The CDR3 reads CASSTEAGATGELFF. DNA of the CDR3: TGTGCCAGCAGTACCGAGGCAGGGGCAACCGGGGAGCTGTTTTTT.

The chain employs TRBV6-1 and TRBJ2-7, with D perhaps TRBD1 (6 bases). The CDR3 loop spans 14 amino acids. Germline V gives CDR1 MNHNS, CDR2 SASEGT. V dropped 3 bases and J dropped 2 bases, with 11 bases sitting between them. CDR3 loop: CASSDRTDPYEQYF. CDR3 nucleotide sequence: TGTGCCAGCAGTGACCGGACAGACCCCTACGAGCAGTACTTC.

The CDR3 region has the DNA TGTGCCACCAGTGCGCGCGGTACTGAAGCTTTCTTT. The encoded protein is CATSARGTEAFF. The rearrangement uses TRBV24-1 and TRBJ1-1; no firm D call. Trimming shortened V by 5 bases and J by 5 bases, and 8 bases separated the two germline ends. The CDR3 runs to 12 residues. From germline, CDR1 is KGHDR and CDR2 SFDVKD.

This clone was recorded many times. V is TRBV19 and J is TRBJ2-3; weak D call: TRBD2 (6 bases). The germline gives CDR1 LNHDA, CDR2 SQIVND (reference sequence). The germline V and J ends were trimmed by 10 bases and 0 bases, with 17 bases remaining between them. The CDR3 extends over 15 amino acids. The CDR3 nucleotides read TGTGCCACCACACCTTTACGGGGGAGCACAGATACGCAGTATTTT. Amino acids: CATTPLRGSTDTQYF.

This clone was detected ten times or more. V is TRBV3-1 (or the pseudogene TRBV3-2) and J is TRBJ1-1; 9 bases are shared with TRBD1. Germline trimming cut 1 base from V and 1 base from J; bases unmatched to any gene: 10. Germline CDR1 is LGHDT and CDR2 is YNNKEL (reference sequence). The CDR3 sequence is 18 residues long. The DNA of the CDR3 is TGTGCCAGCAGCCAAGTGGACAGGGGCCAAGGGTCGAACACTGAAGCTTTCTTT. This translates into CASSQVDRGQGSNTEAFF.

The chain is built from TRBV14 and TRBJ2-7; 9 bases fit TRBD2. The CDR3 runs to 16 residues. Unmatched junction bases numbered 8, after V lost 5 bases and J lost 0 bases. From germline, CDR1 is SGHDN and CDR2 FVKESK. CDR3 sequence reads: CASSRTAGGRSYEQYF. The DNA for the CDR3 is TGTGCCAGCAGCAGAACAGCGGGAGGCCGCTCCTACGAGCAGTACTTC.

The rearrangement uses TRBV3-1 (or the pseudogene TRBV3-2) and TRBJ1-2, with D perhaps TRBD1 (5 bases). The CDR3 is 13 residues long. V dropped 4 bases and J dropped 5 bases, with 11 bases sitting between them. Germline V gene data show CDR1 as LGHDT and CDR2 as YNNKEL (reference sequence). The CDR3 DNA is TGTGCCAGCAGCCCCCGGCAGGGATATGGCTACACCTTC. Translating gives CASSPRQGYGYTF.

This clone was seen more than once but under ten times. The genes are TRBV5-1 and TRBJ2-2; D may be TRBD2 (5 bases). V was pared by 3 bases and J by 5 bases, with 8 bases between. The V gene's germline CDR1 is SGHRS and CDR2 YFSETQ. The CDR3 has 13 residues. The CDR3: CASSSPGTGELFF. The CDR3 DNA is TGCGCCAGCAGCTCCCCGGGGACCGGGGAGCTGTTTTTT.

V and J are TRBV6-1 and TRBJ2-7, with a weak D call TRBD2 (6 bases). Germline V CDR1 and CDR2: MNHNS, SASEGT. The CDR3 extends over 15 amino acids. Trimming took 2 bases from V and 1 from J, leaving 12 bases between them. In DNA, the CDR3 is TGTGCCAGCAGTGAACAAGGAGGGCGGTCCTACGAGCAGTACTTC. Encoded protein: CASSEQGGRSYEQYF.

The chain uses TRBV5-1 and TRBJ2-3; tentative D call: TRBD2 (6 bases). Trimming removed 2 bases from V and 0 bases from J, with 10 bases in between. This CDR3 comprises 15 residues. The germline CDR1 and CDR2 sequences are SGHRS and YFSETQ. CDR3 in amino acids: CASSFSGGSTDTQYF. The CDR3 nucleotides read TGCGCCAGCAGCTTCAGTGGAGGGAGCACAGATACGCAGTATTTT.

The rearrangement joins TRBV29-1 to TRBJ1-1, with D unclear. Germline V lookup: CDR1 SQVTM, CDR2 ANQGSEA. V shed 7 bases and J shed 0 bases, with 9 bases lying between them. The CDR3 loop spans 12 amino acids. CDR3 in DNA: TGCAGCGGGCAATTGGTGAACACTGAAGCTTTCTTT. Translated: CSGQLVNTEAFF.

Only a few counts were recorded for this clone. This chain uses TRBV11-3 with TRBJ2-7; D is undetermined. Trimming took off 5 bases at V and 6 bases at J, with 8 bases between the two ends. The V gene's germline CDR1 is SGHNT and CDR2 YENEEA. The CDR3 runs to 11 residues. CDR3 region: CASSENSEQYF. DNA for the CDR3: TGTGCCAGCAGCGAGAACTCCGAGCAGTACTTC.

The V and J genes are TRBV27 and TRBJ1-5; no clear D gene. The V and J ends lost 8 bases and 11 bases respectively, with 13 bases between them. The CDR3 runs 11 residues. Germline V CDR1 and CDR2: MNHEY, SMNVEV (reference sequence). The CDR3 bases are TGTGCCAGCGGAACCTTCGGGTCCCAGCATTTT. Its protein is CASGTFGSQHF.

The chain carries TRBV7-2 and TRBJ2-2; 10 nucleotides line up with TRBD2. CDR3 length: 15 amino acids. Germline lookup yields CDR1 SGHTA and CDR2 FQGNSA. The J segment lost 8 bases and the V segment lost 6 bases, leaving 9 bases of the junction unmatched. The CDR3 loop is CASSNSGGMAGELFF. The CDR3 DNA sequence: TGTGCCAGCAGTAATAGCGGGGGGATGGCTGGGGAGCTGTTTTTT.

This chain joins TRBV29-1 and TRBJ2-5; TRBD1 is a possible D gene (6 bases). V was clipped by 4 bases and J by 7 bases, with 19 bases between them. Germline lookup yields CDR1 SQVTM and CDR2 ANQGSEA. The CDR3 totals 14 residues. The CDR3 sequence: CSVVIQGLGVTQYF. In DNA, the CDR3 is TGCAGCGTTGTCATCCAGGGGCTAGGGGTGACCCAGTACTTC.

The rearrangement joins TRBV10-2 to TRBJ2-1; 7 bases align to TRBD2. The CDR3 covers 18 residues. The germline gives CDR1 WSHSY, CDR2 SAAADI. The ends lost 6 bases at V and 10 bases at J; junction bases unmatched: 24. CDR3 in DNA: TGCGCCAGCAGCGCCAGCTTTCCCGGGGTAGCGGGCGAGGGGGAGCAGTTCTTC. Encoded protein: CASSASFPGVAGEGEQFF.

This clone was found many times. The rearrangement uses TRBV5-4 and TRBJ1-3, with D perhaps TRBD1 (5 bases). The germline V gene encodes CDR1 SGHNT and CDR2 YYREEE (reference sequence). With 5 bases removed from V and 4 bases from J, the gap between germline ends came to 13 bases. The CDR3 is 14 amino acids. CDR3 sequence reads: CASRADSTGNTIYF. The CDR3 region has the DNA TGTGCCAGCAGGGCAGACAGCACGGGAAACACCATATATTTT.

The rearrangement uses TRBV5-1 and TRBJ2-1; TRBD1 agrees at 7 bases. The CDR3 extends over 15 amino acids. Germline CDR1 and CDR2: SGHRS and YFSETQ. V shed 0 bases, J shed 4 bases, and the junction held 4 bases outside the gene matches. The CDR3 region is CASSLEATGYNEQFF. The CDR3 DNA is TGCGCCAGCAGCTTGGAGGCGACAGGGTACAATGAGCAGTTCTTC.

The rearrangement joins TRBV4-2 to TRBJ1-5; TRBD1 matches 8 bases. The length of the CDR3 is 17 residues. Per germline, CDR1 LGHNA and CDR2 YNFKEQ. V was pared by 3 bases and J by 5 bases, with 12 bases of the junction left unmatched. For the CDR3, the DNA is TGTGCCAGCAGCCATGTCGGGACAGGTAAAAGGGATCAGCCCCAGCATTTT. Translated: CASSHVGTGKRDQPQHF.

This clone has just a few counts. The CDR3 sequence is CASSVGTDLSTDTQYF. The CDR3 DNA is TGTGCCAGCAGCGTAGGGACAGACCTTAGCACAGATACGCAGTATTTT. V and J are TRBV5-4 and TRBJ2-3; 7 positions match TRBD1. With 4 bases clipped from V and 0 bases from J, the junction kept 8 bases outside the gene matches. Germline V gene data show CDR1 as SGHNT and CDR2 as YYREEE (reference sequence). CDR3 length equals 16 residues. Based on the CDR3 plus reference TRBV5-4 and TRBJ2-3, the full variable domain is ETGVTQSPTHLIKTRGQQVTLRCSSQSGHNTVSWYQQALGQGPQFIFQYYREEENGRGNFPPRFSGLQFPNYSSELNVNALELDDSALYLCASSVGTDLSTDTQYFGPGTRLTVL.

The J gene is TRBJ2-1, the V gene TRBV7-9; D may be TRBD2 (5 bases). CDR3 length: 13 residues. The germline V and J ends were trimmed by 5 bases and 4 bases, with 9 bases remaining between them. The germline V gene has CDR1 SEHNR and CDR2 FQNEAQ (reference sequence). The DNA of the CDR3 is TGTGCCAGCAGCCCCGGCGGGTACAATGAGCAGTTCTTC. Translating it yields CASSPGGYNEQFF.